This T cell receptor beta chain came from a study of STAT5B mutations in CD4+ large granular lymphocyte leukemia. The CDR3 sequence is 13 residues long. V shed 1 base and J shed 3 bases, with 4 bases lying between them. Per the germline V gene, CDR1 is PRHDT and CDR2 is FYEKMQ (reference sequence). The repertoire was sequenced with immunoSEQ multiplex PCR; TCRdb's copy has only in-frame clones and lacks some. The sample has some 30,000 clones; roughly 70% are singletons. Specimen: CD4+ T cells from blood buffy coats. This sequence was found in a human donor in good health. The rearrangement uses TRBV13 and TRBJ2-1, with D uncertain. Written as DNA, the CDR3 is TGTGCCAGCAGCTTAGAACACTACAATGAGCAGTTCTTC. This translates into CASSLEHYNEQFF.